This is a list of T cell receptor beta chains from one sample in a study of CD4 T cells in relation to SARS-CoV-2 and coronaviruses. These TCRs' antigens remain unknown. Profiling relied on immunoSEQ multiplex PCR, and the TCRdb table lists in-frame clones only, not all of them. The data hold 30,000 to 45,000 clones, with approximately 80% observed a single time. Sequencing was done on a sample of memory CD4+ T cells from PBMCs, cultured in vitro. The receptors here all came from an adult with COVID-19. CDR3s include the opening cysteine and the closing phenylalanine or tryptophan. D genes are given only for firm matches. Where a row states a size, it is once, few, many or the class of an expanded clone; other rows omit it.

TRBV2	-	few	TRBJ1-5	TGTGCCAGCAGTGCGGAGGGGCAGCCCCAGCATTTT	CASSAEGQPQHF
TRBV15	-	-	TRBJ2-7	TGTGCCACCAGCGACAGGAAAGGAGACTACGAGCAGTACTTC	CATSDRKGDYEQYF
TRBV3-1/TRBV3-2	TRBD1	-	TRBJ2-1	TGTGCCAGCACCGGAACGGGACAGATTTACAATGAGCAGTTCTTC	CASTGTGQIYNEQFF
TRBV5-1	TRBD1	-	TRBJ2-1	TGCGCCAGCAGCTTAGGACAGGGGGTATACAATGAGCAGTTCTTC	CASSLGQGVYNEQFF
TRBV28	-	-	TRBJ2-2	TGTGCCAGCAGTTTACAGGGGGAGGTAACCGGGGAGCTGTTTTTT	CASSLQGEVTGELFF
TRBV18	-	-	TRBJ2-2	TGTGCCAGCTCACCACCGGAAGGGGCAAACGGGGAGCTGTTTTTT	CASSPPEGANGELFF
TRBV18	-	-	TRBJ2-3	TGTGCCAGCTCACCACCAACTAGCCAGAGCACAGATACGCAGTATTTT	CASSPPTSQSTDTQYF
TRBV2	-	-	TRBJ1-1	TGTGCCAGCAGCGCCCTACTGGACAAATCTTTCTTT	CASSALLDKSFF
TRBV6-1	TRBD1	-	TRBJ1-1	TGTGCCAGCAGTGACGACAGGGTGTGGGTCACTGAAGCTTTCTTT	CASSDDRVWVTEAFF
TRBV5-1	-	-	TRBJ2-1	TGCGCCAGCTCGGGAACCGGGACCCACTCCAATGAGCAGTTCTTC	CASSGTGTHSNEQFF
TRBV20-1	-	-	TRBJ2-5	TGCAGTGCTAGTCGGACCCCCCTAGGGGAGACCCAGTACTTC	CSASRTPLGETQYF
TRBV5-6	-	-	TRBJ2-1	TGTGCCAGCAGCCCGGTTGGCACTTCCAATGAGCAGTTCTTC	CASSPVGTSNEQFF
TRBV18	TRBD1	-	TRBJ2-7	TGTGCCAGCTCCCCCCTGCAGGGGGATTACGAGCAGTACTTC	CASSPLQGDYEQYF
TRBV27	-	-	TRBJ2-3	TGTGCCAGCGCGGGTTCTGGGACAAGCACAGATACGCAGTATTTT	CASAGSGTSTDTQYF
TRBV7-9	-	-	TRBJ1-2	TGTGCCAGCAGTCCGCGGGCCATCTACTATGGCTACACCTTC	CASSPRAIYYGYTF
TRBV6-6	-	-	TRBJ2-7	TGTGCCAGCAGTTATGAGGAGGGTCTCGAGCAGTACTTC	CASSYEEGLEQYF
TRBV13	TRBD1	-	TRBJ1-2	TGTGCCAGCAGCTCAGGGGGCGCGGGCTACACCTTC	CASSSGGAGYTF
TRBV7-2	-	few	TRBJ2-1	TGTGCCAGCAGCCCGGGTTACTTCGGGAGCAGCTATGAGCAGTTCTTC	CASSPGYFGSSYEQFF
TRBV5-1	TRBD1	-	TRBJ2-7	TGCGCCAGCACTCCGACAGGGGGGTCCCTCGAGCAGTACTTC	CASTPTGGSLEQYF
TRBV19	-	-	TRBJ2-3	TGTGCAACAAAACGCAGATACCCAGGGGATACGCAGTATTTT	CATKRRYPGDTQYF
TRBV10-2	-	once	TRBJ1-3	TGCGCCAGCAGTGACCCCAAAGCGAAAGGAAACACCATATATTTT	CASSDPKAKGNTIYF
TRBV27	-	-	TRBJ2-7	TGTGCCAGCAGTCCTAGATGGGCCTACGAGCAGTACTTC	CASSPRWAYEQYF
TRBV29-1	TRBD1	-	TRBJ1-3	TGCAGCGTAGGGGACAGATCTGGAAACACCATATATTTT	CSVGDRSGNTIYF
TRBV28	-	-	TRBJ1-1	TGTGCCAGCAGTTCCGGACAGAGAAACACTGAAGCTTTCTTT	CASSSGQRNTEAFF
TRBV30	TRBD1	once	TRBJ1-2	TGTGCCTGGAGTCCCCCGGGACAGCGCTTCTTTAAACGCTATGGCTACACCTTC	CAWSPPGQRFFKRYGYTF
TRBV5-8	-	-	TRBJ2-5	TGTGCCAGAAGAGGGGCTAAAGAGACCCAGTACTTC	CARRGAKETQYF
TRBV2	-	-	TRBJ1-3	TGTGCCAGCAGTGAATTTGAGGGCTCCTACGGAAACACCATATATTTT	CASSEFEGSYGNTIYF
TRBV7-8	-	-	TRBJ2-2	TGTGCCAGCACCCCAGGAAACACCGGGGAGCTGTTTTTT	CASTPGNTGELFF
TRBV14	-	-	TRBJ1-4	TGTGCCAGCAGCCAAAATGGTCGGGGGAATGAAAAACTGTTTTTT	CASSQNGRGNEKLFF
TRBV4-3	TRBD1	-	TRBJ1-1	TGCGCCAGCAGCCATACGGGACAGGGGCCTGAAGCTTTCTTT	CASSHTGQGPEAFF
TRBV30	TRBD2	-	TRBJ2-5	TGTGCCTGGGCTAGCGGGAGAAGAGAGACCCAGTACTTC	CAWASGRRETQYF
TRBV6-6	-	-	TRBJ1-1	TGTGCCAGCAGTTATTGGAGAACCCACACTGAAGCTTTCTTT	CASSYWRTHTEAFF
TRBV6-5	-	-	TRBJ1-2	TGTGCCAGCAGCACGGGACGGAGACTTGGCTACACCTTC	CASSTGRRLGYTF
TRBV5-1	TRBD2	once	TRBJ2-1	TGCGCCAGCAGCGGGAGACTAGCGGATAACAATGAGCAGTTCTTC	CASSGRLADNNEQFF
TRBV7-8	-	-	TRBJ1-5	TGTGCCAGCAGCTTAGAGGGGGTTAGGAGCAATCAGCCCCAGCATTTT	CASSLEGVRSNQPQHF
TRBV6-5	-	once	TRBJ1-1	TGTGCCAGCAGTTACTCCCGGGGAACTGAAGCTTTCTTT	CASSYSRGTEAFF
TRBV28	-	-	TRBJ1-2	TGTGCCAGCAGTTTACGGGACCAATACAGAGGCTACACCTTC	CASSLRDQYRGYTF
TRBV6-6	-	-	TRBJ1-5	TGTGCCAGCAGCTACGGTGGGGGGTTCAATCAGCCCCAGCATTTT	CASSYGGGFNQPQHF
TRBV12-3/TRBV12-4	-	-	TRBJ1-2	TGTGCCAGCAGTTCGGGGAACTATGGCTACACCTTC	CASSSGNYGYTF
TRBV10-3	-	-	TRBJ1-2	TGTGCCATCAGTGAGTCGCAGGGAGCGGGCTACACCTTC	CAISESQGAGYTF
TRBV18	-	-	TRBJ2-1	TGTGCCAGCTCACCAGCCTGGTGGGGGTCGGACTACAATGAGCAGTTCTTC	CASSPAWWGSDYNEQFF
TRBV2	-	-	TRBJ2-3	TGTGCCAGCCAAACGACAGGAATTAGCACAGATACGCAGTATTTT	CASQTTGISTDTQYF
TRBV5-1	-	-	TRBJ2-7	TGCGCCAGCAGCCCTACAGAAGATTCCTACGAGCAGTACTTC	CASSPTEDSYEQYF
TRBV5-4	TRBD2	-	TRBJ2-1	TGTGCCAGCAGCTTGGTGGGACTAGCGGGTGTAGGTGAGCAGTTCTTC	CASSLVGLAGVGEQFF
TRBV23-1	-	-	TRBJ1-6	TGCGCCAGCAGTCAATCGGTGGGGGGCAATTCACCCCTCCACTTT	CASSQSVGGNSPLHF
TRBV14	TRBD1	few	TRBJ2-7	TGTGCCAGCAGCCGATCCGGGACAGGGTTCTACGAGCAGTACTTC	CASSRSGTGFYEQYF
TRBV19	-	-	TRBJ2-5	TGTGCCAGTAGTCGGCATGGAACTATCACCCAGTACTTC	CASSRHGTITQYF
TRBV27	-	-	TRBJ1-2	TGTGCCAGCAGTTTATACGGAAGCGGCTACACCTTC	CASSLYGSGYTF
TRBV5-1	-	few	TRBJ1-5	TGCGCCAGCAGCTTGTCGGTTAATCAGCCCCAGCATTTT	CASSLSVNQPQHF
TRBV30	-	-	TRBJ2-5	TGTGCCTGGAGACTACAGGGATCGGAGACCCAGTACTTC	CAWRLQGSETQYF